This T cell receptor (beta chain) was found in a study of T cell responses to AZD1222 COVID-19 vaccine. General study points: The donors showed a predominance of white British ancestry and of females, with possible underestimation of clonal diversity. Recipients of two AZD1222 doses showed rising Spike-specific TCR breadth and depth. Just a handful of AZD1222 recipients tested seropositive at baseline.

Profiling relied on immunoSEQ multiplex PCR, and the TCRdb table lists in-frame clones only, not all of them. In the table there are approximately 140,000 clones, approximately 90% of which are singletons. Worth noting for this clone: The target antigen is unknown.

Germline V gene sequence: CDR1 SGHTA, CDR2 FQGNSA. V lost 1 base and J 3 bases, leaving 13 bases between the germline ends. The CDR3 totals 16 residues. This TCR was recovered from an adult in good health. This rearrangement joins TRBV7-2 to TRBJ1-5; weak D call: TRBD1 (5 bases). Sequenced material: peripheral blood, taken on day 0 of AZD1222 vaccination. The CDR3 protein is CASSLGSGTPNQPQHF. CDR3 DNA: TGTGCCAGCAGCTTAGGGTCGGGGACCCCCAATCAGCCCCAGCATTTT.